The 23 T cell receptor beta chains given below trace back to one sample, sequenced in a study of OX40 agonist ivuxolimab in advanced cancers. Repertoires were generated with immunoSEQ multiplex PCR, while TCRdb's copy carries only in-frame clones and drops some. The sample carries 100,000 to 150,000 clones, about nine tenths recorded once. Sequenced material: CD4+ or CD8+ T cells sorted from blood, taken in a trial of the OX40 agonist ivuxolimab. The receptors come from an adult with an advanced solid tumor such as melanoma, head and neck, liver or kidney cancer.

The V call is TRBV29-1, the J call TRBJ2-1, with D possibly matching TRBD1 (6 bases). Germline V gene lookup returns CDR1 SQVTM and CDR2 ANQGSEA. This CDR3 spans 9 amino acids. V shed 7 bases and J shed 11 bases, with 9 bases lying between them. CDR3 amino acids: CSAGTQQFF. The CDR3 DNA is TGCAGCGCCGGGACACAGCAGTTCTTC.

The DNA for the CDR3 is TGTGCCAGCAGCGGTGTTAGCGGGAGGGTCAGGAATGAGCAGTTCTTC. Protein sequence: CASSGVSGRVRNEQFF. The rearrangement links TRBV2 to TRBJ2-1, with 11 bases that match TRBD2. V was clipped by 6 bases and J by 7 bases; unmatched bases: 11. Germline V lookup: CDR1 SNHLY, CDR2 FYNNEI. This CDR3 spans 16 amino acids.

This chain uses TRBV5-1 with TRBJ1-1, with D unresolved. There are 13 residues in the CDR3. From germline, CDR1 is SGHRS and CDR2 YFSETQ. Trimming cost V 5 bases and J 1 base, with 9 bases left between them. The CDR3 spells CASRSTSNTEAFF. The CDR3 nucleotides read TGCGCCAGCAGAAGCACATCGAACACTGAAGCTTTCTTT.

The chain couples TRBV5-1 to TRBJ2-1, with a weak D call TRBD2 (6 bases). CDR1 is SGHRS and CDR2 is YFSETQ in the germline V gene. The CDR3 length is 17 residues. The V end lost 0 bases, the J end lost 4 bases, and 17 bases lay between the germline ends. CDR3 coding DNA: TGCGCCAGCAGCTTGGGGGGTTCGAGCGGGCCTTACAATGAGCAGTTCTTC. It codes for CASSLGGSSGPYNEQFF.

The chain recombines TRBV19 with TRBJ2-2; D is perhaps TRBD2 (6 bases). CDR3 length: 17 amino acids. Trimming left V 1 base short and J 0 bases short, with 12 bases between. The germline V gene has CDR1 LNHDA and CDR2 SQIVND (reference sequence). DNA of the CDR3: TGTGCCAGTAGTATAGGAACTAGCAGAACGAACACCGGGGAGCTGTTTTTT. It is translated as CASSIGTSRTNTGELFF.

DNA of the CDR3: TGTGCCAGCAGCTTTAGCGGGGGAACCTCCTACGAGCAGTACTTC. Protein sequence: CASSFSGGTSYEQYF. The rearrangement joins TRBV7-2 to TRBJ2-7, with 9 bases that match TRBD2. The germline V gene encodes CDR1 SGHTA and CDR2 FQGNSA. This CDR3 spans 15 amino acids. V trimming: 3 bases; J trimming: 0 bases; junction bases outside the gene matches: 3.

In DNA, the CDR3 is TGTGCCAGCAGCGTGGGACAGGGCTATGGCTACACCTTC. Translation gives CASSVGQGYGYTF. This sequence joins TRBV11-2 and TRBJ1-2; 9 bases are shared with TRBD1. Per germline, CDR1 SGHAT and CDR2 FQNNGV. Losses at the gene ends were 5 bases for V and 4 bases for J; bases not matched to a gene: 2. The CDR3 contains 13 residues.

This clone appeared a single time. J is TRBJ2-1 and V is TRBV15; 10 bases fit TRBD1. Germline CDR1 and CDR2: LNHNV and YYDKDF (reference sequence). V lost 8 bases, J lost 10 bases, and 20 bases stayed unmatched. The CDR3 length is 17 residues. This CDR3 reads CATPPGQGSLGYREQFF. The CDR3, as DNA: TGTGCCACCCCCCCGGGACAGGGGTCCCTAGGATACCGGGAGCAGTTCTTC.

Turning to this clone: Other DNA sequences of this sample code for an identical CDR3. This chain connects TRBV25-1 to TRBJ2-6; D is unresolved. Trimming took off 6 bases at V and 0 bases at J, with 3 bases between the two ends. The CDR3 loop spans 13 amino acids. The germline CDR1 and CDR2 sequences are MGHDK and SYGVNS. CDR3 in amino acids: CASSNSGANVLTF. The CDR3 nucleotides read TGTGCCAGCAGCAACTCTGGGGCCAACGTCCTGACTTTC.

The chain links TRBV7-3 to TRBJ2-3, with TRBD2 as a possible D gene (6 bases). Trimming took off 5 bases at V and 5 bases at J, with 14 bases between the two ends. Germline assignment: CDR1 SGHTA and CDR2 FQGTGA. The length of the CDR3 is 14 residues. CDR3 nucleotide sequence: TGTGCCAGCAGCCCTCGGGAGAGTAAAGATACGCAGTATTTT. Its translation: CASSPRESKDTQYF.

This chain joins TRBV6-6 and TRBJ2-7; D is possibly TRBD1 (6 bases). Germline V gene data show CDR1 as MNHNY and CDR2 as SVGAGI (reference sequence). The CDR3 is 15 amino acids. Trimming left V 2 bases short and J 4 bases short, with 15 bases between. The CDR3 DNA follows: TGTGCCAGCAGTTACGTACAGGGAAAGGGTTACGAGCAGTACTTC. Translation gives CASSYVQGKGYEQYF.

This clone was picked up one time. J is TRBJ2-3 and V is TRBV5-6, with a weak D call TRBD1 (5 bases). Germline-derived CDR1 and CDR2 are SGHDT and YYEEEE. V lost 2 bases to trimming and J lost 6 bases, with 13 bases between them. The CDR3 spans 14 residues. Written as DNA, the CDR3 is TGTGCCAGCAGCTTAGTCGGCAGGGCGGATACGCAGTATTTT. Residues: CASSLVGRADTQYF.

The gene calls are TRBV28 and TRBJ1-2; maybe TRBD1 (6 bases). V was cut by 6 bases and J by 6 bases, with 14 bases left in between. This CDR3 comprises 13 residues. The germline CDR1 and CDR2 sequences are MDHEN and SYDVKM. This CDR3 reads CASRLDSQHGYTF. CDR3 DNA: TGTGCCAGCAGGCTGGACAGCCAACATGGCTACACCTTC.

The rearrangement uses TRBV15 and TRBJ2-7; no reliable D call. The CDR3 extends over 13 amino acids. Germline CDR1 is LNHNV and CDR2 is YYDKDF (reference sequence). V shed 1 base and J shed 9 bases, with 13 bases lying between them. CDR3: CATSRVMGLGQYF. Here the CDR3 DNA reads TGTGCCACCAGCAGAGTGATGGGCTTAGGGCAGTACTTC.

The rearrangement links TRBV28 to TRBJ2-7, with 10 bases matching TRBD1. The CDR3 runs 14 residues. Germline lookup yields CDR1 MDHEN and CDR2 SYDVKM. Trimming cost V 8 bases and J 2 bases; bases outside gene matches: 6. CDR3 in amino acids: CASYMDRGTYEQYF. CDR3 DNA: TGTGCCAGCTACATGGACAGGGGGACCTACGAGCAGTACTTC.

The chain employs TRBV28 and TRBJ1-1; maybe TRBD1 (6 bases). The V end was cut by 5 bases, the J end by 1 base, with 11 bases between. This CDR3 region has 14 residues. Germline CDR1 and CDR2: MDHEN and SYDVKM. The DNA of the CDR3 is TGTGCCAGCAGTATTGGACAGTCGAACACTGAAGCTTTCTTT. Protein product: CASSIGQSNTEAFF.

The genes are TRBV28 and TRBJ2-7; the match to TRBD1 covers 9 bases. The ends lost 8 bases at V and 1 base at J; junction bases unmatched: 6. This CDR3 is 14 amino acids long. Per germline, CDR1 MDHEN and CDR2 SYDVKM. Here the CDR3 reads CASGTGGASYEQYF. CDR3 nucleotides: TGTGCCAGCGGAACAGGGGGCGCTTCCTACGAGCAGTACTTC.

The chain combines TRBV6-5 with TRBJ1-2; TRBD1 matches at 8 bases. From germline, CDR1 is MNHEY and CDR2 SVGAGI. The CDR3 runs 15 residues. V trimming: 5 bases; J trimming: 4 bases; junction bases outside the gene matches: 9. The CDR3 is CASSLITGGLYGYTF. CDR3 DNA sequence: TGTGCCAGCAGTCTAATTACAGGGGGGCTCTATGGCTACACCTTC.

With regard to this clone: The same CDR3 is also encoded by other DNA sequences in this sample. The chain employs TRBV25-1 and TRBJ2-5, with D possibly TRBD1 on 6 matching bases. The CDR3 runs 16 residues. CDR1 MGHDK and CDR2 SYGVNS come from the germline V gene. The ends were cut back, 3 bases at V and 5 bases at J, with 19 bases in the middle. CDR3 in DNA: TGTGCCAGCAGTGATCCATCAACAGGGAGTGGGGAGACCCAGTACTTC. Amino acid sequence: CASSDPSTGSGETQYF.

This clone was seen more than once but under ten times. This chain uses TRBV7-3 with TRBJ1-1; D remains unclear. V dropped 3 bases and J dropped 3 bases, with 8 bases sitting between them. This CDR3 is 13 amino acids long. Germline assignment: CDR1 SGHTA and CDR2 FQGTGA. In nucleotides, the CDR3 is TGTGCCAGCAGCTTCGGGGTCGACACTGAAGCTTTCTTT. As protein: CASSFGVDTEAFF.

J is TRBJ1-2 and V is TRBV27; perhaps TRBD1 as D (6 bases). This CDR3 spans 15 amino acids. Germline CDR1 and CDR2: MNHEY and SMNVEV (reference sequence). The germline V and J ends were trimmed by 6 bases and 2 bases, with 16 bases remaining between them. CDR3 sequence reads: CASSDLGAQNYGYTF. CDR3 coding DNA: TGTGCCAGCAGCGACCTGGGGGCGCAAAACTATGGCTACACCTTC.

The genes are TRBV7-9 and TRBJ1-3, with 7 bases identical to TRBD1. V shed 5 bases, J shed 2 bases, and the junction held 6 bases outside the gene matches. This CDR3 contains 15 residues. Looked up from germline, CDR1 is SEHNR and CDR2 is FQNEAQ (reference sequence). CDR3 nucleotides: TGTGCCAGCAGCAAGCAACAGGGGCCTGGAAACACCATATATTTT. This translates into CASSKQQGPGNTIYF.

V gene TRBV13 combines with J gene TRBJ2-2; D not certain. This CDR3 is built from 16 residues. Trimming stripped 5 bases from V and 4 bases from J, with 17 bases between. Germline lookup yields CDR1 PRHDT and CDR2 FYEKMQ (reference sequence). Here the CDR3 reads CASSVDPTAGTGELFF. In DNA, the CDR3 is TGTGCCAGCAGCGTCGATCCCACGGCCGGCACCGGGGAGCTGTTTTTT.